This T cell receptor (beta chain) was documented in a study of spatial heterogeneity in lung cancer (dated by TCRdb to about 2019). Notes on the research overall: More beta-chain than alpha-chain transcripts were consistently detected, likely reflecting higher beta-chain transcript abundance. Nonsynonymous mutation counts, determined by whole-exome sequencing of tumor tissue, were related to TCR repertoire features. At surgery, 200 or so tumor regions, roughly 62 matched nontumor lung samples and 56 PBMC samples were TCR-sequenced for both alpha and beta chains. In the raw uncorrected reads, each unique combination of TCR and UMI appeared more than ten times on average. The study quantitatively compared TCR alpha and beta repertoires across multiple tumor regions, matched nontumor lung and blood in non-small cell lung cancer. In tumor regions, TCR transcript counts showed a strong correlation with a T cell transcriptional module score from matched bulk RNA-seq.

By its share of the sample, this clonotype is medium-sized (0.01 to 0.1%). What antigen it recognizes has not been identified. No base qualities exist here, and no much larger clone lies one base off it. Points the paper makes about the study in general: Counts of ubiquitous and regional expanded TCRs were found to correlate with counts of ubiquitous and regional nonsynonymous mutations, respectively. The tumor nonsynonymous mutation count correlated with the number of expanded alpha and beta TCRs within the tumor. TCR-seq coverage of tumor T cells was estimated to be only approximately 7% for alpha chains and roughly 14% for beta chains. Additional single-cell paired TCR alpha and beta sequencing was considered necessary to confirm, at a functional level, the hypothesis that regional TCRs recognize regional mutations.

Library generation was performed with 5' RACE. Data came from a NextSeq 500. To allow correction of PCR and sequencing errors, the TCR library protocol tagged every TCR cDNA molecule with a unique molecular identifier. Per the source publication's procedure: TCR identification, UMI-based error correction and CDR3 extraction were performed with Decombinator tools. Expanded TCRs were defined as those above a frequency of 2 per 1,000, corresponding to the top 1% of the tumor frequency distribution. Expanded tumor TCRs were classed as regional if statistically deemed absent (corrected P<0.05) from at least one tumor region, otherwise ubiquitous. Rényi diversity was computed with the R vegan package after subsampling each repertoire 100 times to 5,000 TCRs. CDR3 similarity networks were constructed using string-kernel similarity of amino acid triplets, with links drawn between CDR3s whose pairwise similarity was above 0.82. The public reads were run again by TCRdb, first through fastp at Q25 and then through MiXCR, and only productive beta chains were kept. Identical CDR3 protein sequences are pooled into one entry, listed with their most common genes and DNA. Clone size and V and J calls follow TCRdb, not the original study. This sample is represented by around 16,000 distinct CDR3 sequences; 6.8% of them were singletons. The ten largest clones capture around 19% of the sample.

According to the germline V gene, CDR1 reads SGHRS and CDR2 reads YFSETQ. From the cysteine up to the phenylalanine, the CDR3 has a length of 14 residues. The read is trimmed to its CDR3 DNA, 42 bases read in frame from base 1. Between the V and J ends, shortened by 4 bases and 4 bases respectively, the junction contains 11 bases. The sample's time point label, decoded: sample taken at primary tumor resection. Samples were obtained from approximately 76 patients with early-stage, untreated non-small cell lung cancer from the lung TRACERx cohort. For TCR sequencing, whole RNA was extracted from tumor and nontumor lung tissue, or from cryopreserved PBMC samples, and no cell sorting was done. Only patients with enough RNA available from two or more tumor regions were chosen for TCR sequencing. Tumor and adjacent nontumor lung specimens were reviewed by a lung pathologist before selection.

The sample here was lung tumor tissue, taken at surgery. Here the chain combines TRBV5-1 and TRBJ2-2; confidence is insufficient to name the D gene. The TCR comes from a female donor with early-stage non-small cell lung cancer. This receptor has the CDR3 CASSATPFTGELFF. The DNA reads TGCGCCAGCAGCGCGACCCCGTTCACCGGGGAGCTGTTTTTT.